This T cell receptor beta chain was profiled in a study of blood T cell repertoires in COVID-19 (dated by TCRdb to 2018 to 2020). Study-level background: Collaborator samples came from the United States, Italy and Spain and covered acute and convalescent phases of COVID-19. The prospective study material was composed of cDNA or gDNA derived from T cells, B-cell-depleted T cells, or PBMCs. Subjects who had been exposed to COVID-19, were actively infected with it, or had recovered from it provided the deeply sampled blood TCRbeta repertoires that made up the dataset. A freely available public database, intended as a resource for researchers studying the immune response to SARS-CoV-2, is where the repertoires were released. The samples were drawn from two sources: the first 160 participants of the ongoing ImmuneRACE study, and some 1,300 subjects contributed by 6 global collaborators. A de-identified subject ID, COVID-19 status, age in years and sex were almost always included in the sample metadata. Where HLA class I and class II types were available, the types were taken from metadata supplied by the sample provider, not from assay-based typing.

Overall study results and their limits: How much clinical and demographic metadata was included differed by source and by participant, and the metadata was provided uncurated.

Notes on this clone: Its antigen is not yet known. No per-base quality is available; no much larger clone lies one base away.

The collaborating institutions used their own protocols to collect whole blood in K2EDTA tubes. Collaborator samples were shipped for TCRbeta analysis as frozen whole blood, isolated PBMCs, or DNA extracted from either sample type. Reading the germline V gene (reference sequence) gives CDR1 SGHNT and CDR2 YYREEE. Inclusive of the bounding cysteine and phenylalanine, the CDR3 is 14 residues long. Only the CDR3 region is kept as DNA, spanning 42 bases read in frame from base 1. Unmatched junction bases come to 2, with V trimmed by 0 bases and J by 2 bases. TCRbeta CDR3 regions were amplified from genomic DNA using the immunoSEQ Assay, a bias-controlled multiplex PCR. Regarding the original processing steps: Nucleated cell counts per sample were estimated from amplification of reference gene primers within the assay. To quantify the absolute abundance of each unique TCRbeta CDR3 rearrangement, sequence reads were collapsed and filtered. For each sample, productive Simpson clonality was calculated by taking the square root of Simpson's diversity index across productive rearrangements. The immuneACCESS repertoire file appears here via TCRdb, limited to in-frame rearrangements. These files lack a portion of the clones; in checked studies, under half of the deficit traces to unresolved V genes, and the cause of the others is not known. D and trimming were read from the DNA, whereas the V and J calls and clone size are those reported in that table. This sample is represented by some 120,000 clones; approximately 81% of them were singletons. 3% to 5% of the sample is held by the ten biggest clonotypes.

The TCR was taken from a man aged 60-69 years with acute or convalescent COVID-19. Sample: peripheral blood. Here the chain combines TRBV5-4 and TRBJ2-7, with 7 bases matching TRBD1. The nucleotide sequence reads TGTGCCAGCAGCTTGGGGGGACAGACCTACGAGCAGTACTTC. It encodes CASSLGGQTYEQYF.